This note documents a single TCR beta chain sequence. What it binds is unknown. These data are taken from a study of persistence of HIV-infected CD4 T cells. Turning to the study itself: Multiple blood draws of up to about 180 mL, except two donors with single leukapheresis. The study, taken as a whole, reports: Bulk TCR data could not be restricted to HIV-1-infected CMV-responding cells.

Nonspecific anti-CD3/anti-CD28 bead stimulation represents the broad CD4+ T cell repertoire. Sorting selected CD4+ T cells upregulating both CD40 ligand and CD69. PBMCs were depleted of CD8+ T cells before stimulation. This was the immunoSEQ version 4 assay in survey mode. Template was genomic DNA at 10 ng/uL, with up to about 1 ug used per sample. TCRdb's copy holds only in-frame clones and misses some; the assay was immunoSEQ multiplex PCR. The table has tens of thousands of clones, roughly 90% seen once; the top ten hold approximately 0.5%. The CDR3 totals 14 residues. Looked up from germline, CDR1 is SGDLS and CDR2 is YYNGEE. Trimming removed 4 bases at V and 7 bases at J, with 17 bases between.

The specimen was CD4+ T cells sorted from PBMCs after roughly 18-hour stimulation, collected from a patient who received antiretroviral therapy. The chain carries TRBV9 and TRBJ1-2, with D hard to call. The TCR originated in an adult woman with HIV who was CMV-seropositive. The DNA for the CDR3 is TGTGCCAGCAGCCAGCAGGAAGCTAGGTTTGGCTACACCTTC. It encodes CASSQQEARFGYTF.